This T cell receptor (beta chain) was sequenced for a study of identical twins. Findings and caveats of the study: The presence of invariant MAIT and iNKT cells could partly confound analyses of zero-insertion sequences. Twins' surplus sharing was weaker for beta out-of-frame sequences.

This clonotype appeared many times. Its cognate antigen is unknown. Healthy Caucasian donors formed the entire cohort. The CDR3 runs to 14 residues. J lost 6 bases, V lost 5 bases, and 6 bases had no gene match. A single record per CDR3 protein comes from TCRdb applying MiXCR to the 5' RACE reads. Of about 660,000 distinct CDR3 sequences in the sample, about 9.4% were seen once. Separately, the same data were catalogued under a study of yellow fever vaccine responses in identical twins.

The sequencing input was PBMCs. The rearrangement joins TRBV12-3 or TRBV12-4 to TRBJ2-4; TRBD2 matches at 8 bases. The sequence derives from a woman between 18 and 29 years old in good health. The CDR3 sequence: CASSLQAGGNIQYF. For the CDR3, the DNA is TGTGCCAGCAGTCTACAGGCGGGGGGAAACATTCAGTACTTC.